A selection of T cell receptor beta chains follows, all from one sample in a study of cytomegalovirus exposure and HLA in healthy donors. Libraries were prepared by immunoSEQ multiplex PCR; TCRdb keeps only in-frame clonotypes and omits some of them. The sample shows 110,000 or so clones, 60% to 85% of them seen only once. The source material was PBMCs. The receptors originated from a female donor in good health and CMV-seronegative. Each CDR3 is given with its conserved first and last residue. A D gene is named only where the DNA matches it firmly. Clone size is not always given. Where it is, it says once, few, many or a class for expanded clones.

J gene | D gene | V gene | clone size | CDR3 DNA | CDR3 protein
TRBJ1-1 | TRBD1 | TRBV27 | NA | TGTGCCAGCAGAACGGACAGGGGGCCTGAAGCTTTCTTT | CASRTDRGPEAFF
TRBJ1-5 | NA | TRBV5-5 | NA | TGTGCCAGCAGCGGAACAGGGCTTCAGCCCCAGCATTTT | CASSGTGLQPQHF
TRBJ2-7 | NA | TRBV5-6 | few | TGTGCCAGCAGCTTGGGACAGAGTTGGTCCGGGCACGAGCAGTACTTC | CASSLGQSWSGHEQYF
TRBJ1-3 | TRBD1 | TRBV4-3 | NA | TGCGCCAGCAGCCAAGAACACACAGGGGGGAGCACCATATATTTT | CASSQEHTGGSTIYF
TRBJ2-2 | TRBD2 | TRBV19 | NA | TGTGCCAGTCTAGCGGGGGAGGACACCGGGGAGCTGTTTTTT | CASLAGEDTGELFF
TRBJ1-5 | TRBD1 | TRBV27 | NA | TGTGCCACCCGTGGGACAGGTTCACAGCCCCAGCATTTT | CATRGTGSQPQHF
TRBJ1-3 | NA | TRBV18 | NA | TGTGCCAGCTCACCGGGAGTTAACTCTGGAAACACCATATATTTT | CASSPGVNSGNTIYF
TRBJ1-3 | TRBD1 | TRBV19 | NA | TGTGCCAGTTCCGACAGGGTCTCTGGAAACACCATATATTTT | CASSDRVSGNTIYF
TRBJ2-1 | NA | TRBV6-6 | NA | TGTGCCAGCACCGCACTGAGACAGGGAGGCTACAATGAGCAGTTCTTC | CASTALRQGGYNEQFF
TRBJ2-2 | TRBD1 | TRBV7-9 | NA | TGTGCCAGCAGCTCGTCAGGGGGTCTGAACACCGGGGAGCTGTTTTTT | CASSSSGGLNTGELFF
TRBJ2-2 | TRBD2 | TRBV7-2 | NA | TGTGCCAGCAGCTCCCGAGGGCCTAGCGGAACCGGGGAGCTGTTTTTT | CASSSRGPSGTGELFF
TRBJ1-5 | NA | TRBV19 | NA | TGTGCCAGTACGGTAAGGGGCCCAGTTCAGCCCCAGCATTTT | CASTVRGPVQPQHF
TRBJ2-3 | NA | TRBV19 | NA | TGTGCCAGTAGTACTGCGGGATCTTACACAGATACGCAGTATTTT | CASSTAGSYTDTQYF
TRBJ2-7 | TRBD1 | TRBV2 | NA | TGTGCCAGCAGTGGGGGACAGGGCTACGAGCAGTACTTC | CASSGGQGYEQYF
TRBJ2-1 | NA | TRBV30 | NA | TGTGCCTGGCGGGGGGCGGGAGATGAGCAGTTCTTC | CAWRGAGDEQFF
TRBJ1-2 | NA | TRBV19 | NA | TGTGCCAGTAGCAGGACACGAGATAACTATGGCTACACCTTC | CASSRTRDNYGYTF
TRBJ1-4 | NA | TRBV12-2 | NA | TGTGCAAGTCGCTTACAGGGGGCTTGGGGTGAAAAACTGTTTTTT | CASRLQGAWGEKLFF
TRBJ2-3 | TRBD2 | TRBV9 | NA | TGTGCCAGCAGCGTACGGAGCGGGGGGGCAGGGGATACGCAGTATTTT | CASSVRSGGAGDTQYF
TRBJ1-3 | NA | TRBV5-4 | NA | TGTGCCAGCAGCTTCGGGGGTTCTGGAAACACCATATATTTT | CASSFGGSGNTIYF
TRBJ1-4 | NA | TRBV29-1 | NA | TGCAGCGTTTATGGGGGCAGGGGCGAAAAACTGTTTTTT | CSVYGGRGEKLFF
TRBJ2-7 | TRBD1 | TRBV6-1 | NA | TGTGCCAGCAGTGGGACAGGGCAGCATTCCTACGAGCAGTACTTC | CASSGTGQHSYEQYF
TRBJ2-7 | NA | TRBV9 | NA | TGTGCCAGCAGCGTATTGTCAGGTCCGTACGAGCAGTACTTC | CASSVLSGPYEQYF
TRBJ2-2 | TRBD1 | TRBV27 | NA | TGTGCCAGCAGTTTATCGACAGGGGCCGGGGAGCTGTTTTTT | CASSLSTGAGELFF
TRBJ2-7 | NA | TRBV2 | few | TGTGCCAGCAGTGAATTGGGACTCCGTAGCGAGCAGTACTTC | CASSELGLRSEQYF
TRBJ2-3 | TRBD2 | TRBV7-3 | NA | TGTGCCAGCAGCTTATTTCCACGGGGGGAGGGAGATACGCAGTATTTT | CASSLFPRGEGDTQYF
TRBJ1-2 | NA | TRBV5-6 | NA | TGTGCCAGCAGCTCCCTAGACCGATCCCTAAACTATGGCTACACCTTC | CASSSLDRSLNYGYTF
TRBJ2-2 | TRBD2 | TRBV7-6 | NA | TGTGCCAGCAGAGGAGGGACTATTGGTTCCGGGGAGCTGTTTTTT | CASRGGTIGSGELFF
TRBJ2-3 | TRBD2 | TRBV2 | NA | TGTGCCAGCAGCCTCGGACTAGCGGGATTCACAGATACGCAGTATTTT | CASSLGLAGFTDTQYF
TRBJ1-1 | TRBD1 | TRBV18 | NA | TGTGCCAGCATCTCCCCTTCGGGCAGGGGGCGAGCTTTCTTT | CASISPSGRGRAFF
TRBJ2-3 | NA | TRBV15 | NA | TGTGCCACCGGGAAGGACTCCACAGATACGCAGTATTTT | CATGKDSTDTQYF
TRBJ2-1 | TRBD1 | TRBV18 | few | TGTGCCAGCTCACCCAGACAGGGTTCCAGCAATGAGCAGTTCTTC | CASSPRQGSSNEQFF
TRBJ2-5 | NA | TRBV20-1 | NA | TGCAGTGCTAGCGAGATGGGGAGCCAGTACTTC | CSASEMGSQYF
TRBJ2-2 | TRBD1 | TRBV7-6 | NA | TGTGCCAGCGTCGATTCCGGGACAGGGGGCTTCTTTGACACCGGGGAGCTGTTTTTT | CASVDSGTGGFFDTGELFF
TRBJ2-1 | TRBD1 | TRBV9 | NA | TGTGCCAGCAGCGTACAAGGCTTCCCCGGGACAGGGGGCCCCAATGAGCAGTTCTTC | CASSVQGFPGTGGPNEQFF
TRBJ2-1 | TRBD2 | TRBV10-1 | NA | TGCGCCAGCGGGACTAGCGGGGGGATGAGCTCCTACAATGAGCAGTTCTTC | CASGTSGGMSSYNEQFF
TRBJ2-5 | TRBD2 | TRBV5-5 | NA | TGTGCCAGCAGCTACGGGACTAGAACGCACTTC | CASSYGTRTHF
TRBJ1-5 | TRBD1 | TRBV27 | once | TGTGCCAGCAGTTTATCGGGACAGGGCAATCAGCCCCAGCATTTT | CASSLSGQGNQPQHF
TRBJ1-1 | TRBD1 | TRBV12-5 | NA | TGTGCTAGTGGTCTCCGGGACAGTGAAGCTTTCTTT | CASGLRDSEAFF
TRBJ2-1 | TRBD2 | TRBV9 | NA | TGTGCCAGCAGCGAGACTAGCGGGGGGGCGTCAACCTACAATGAGCAGTTCTTC | CASSETSGGASTYNEQFF
TRBJ2-3 | NA | TRBV5-4 | NA | TGTGCCAGCAGCTCCGGACAGAGCACAGATACGCAGTATTTT | CASSSGQSTDTQYF
TRBJ1-2 | TRBD1 | TRBV5-6 | NA | TGTGCCAGCAGCTTAGGGACAGGGAGGAATGGCTACACCTTC | CASSLGTGRNGYTF
TRBJ1-6 | NA | TRBV9 | NA | TGTGCCAGCAGCGAGTCCACAGGGCCCCTCCACTTT | CASSESTGPLHF
TRBJ1-1 | TRBD1 | TRBV5-4 | NA | TGTGCCAGCAGCTTGGACAGGGGGCCAGCTTTCTTT | CASSLDRGPAFF
TRBJ1-5 | TRBD1 | TRBV15 | NA | TGTGCCACCAGCACCGCACGGGACAGGGCAGCCCAGCATTTT | CATSTARDRAAQHF
TRBJ2-5 | NA | TRBV7-9 | NA | TGTGCCAGCAGCTTAGACAGGGATCAGTACTTC | CASSLDRDQYF
TRBJ2-2 | NA | TRBV14 | few | TGTGCCAGCAGCAGTTTCGGGGTCGGCACCGGGGAGCTGTTTTTT | CASSSFGVGTGELFF
TRBJ2-7 | NA | TRBV10-3 | NA | TGTGCCATCAGTGAGTCTTCTGCCTACGAGCAGTACTTC | CAISESSAYEQYF
TRBJ2-1 | TRBD2 | TRBV4-3 | NA | TGCGCCAGCAGCCAAGCCCCTAGCGGGGGGGCCAGTGAGCAGTTCTTC | CASSQAPSGGASEQFF
TRBJ2-1 | TRBD2 | TRBV6-5 | NA | TGTGCCAGCAGTGGTAGCGGGGGGGCCTACAATGAGCAGTTCTTC | CASSGSGGAYNEQFF
TRBJ2-3 | TRBD2 | TRBV2 | NA | TGTGCCAGCAGTGGGGGCGGCGGGGGTACAGATACGCAGTATTTT | CASSGGGGGTDTQYF